The T cell receptor beta chain under discussion was sequenced for a study of cytomegalovirus exposure and HLA in healthy donors. PCR used 60 Vbeta primers and 13 Jbeta primers. Using immunoSEQ multiplex PCR, the repertoire was profiled, and TCRdb retains in-frame clones only, with some absent. This table has 100,000 to 150,000 clones, around 74% appearing once. V lost 10 bases and J lost 7; bases outside the gene matches: 8. The V gene's germline CDR1 is SEHNR and CDR2 FQNEAQ (reference sequence). The CDR3 loop spans 14 amino acids. The chain recombines TRBV7-9 with TRBJ1-6, with TRBD1 identical over 9 bases. The origin of this receptor is a woman in her fifties or sixties in good health and CMV-seropositive. The sequencing input was PBMCs. CDR3: CATQGGQGNSPLHF. In DNA, the CDR3 is TGTGCCACTCAAGGGGGACAGGGCAATTCACCCCTCCACTTT. The complete variable domain, with remaining parts taken from reference TRBV7-9 and TRBJ1-6, reads DTGVSQNPRHKITKRGQNVTFRCDPISEHNRLYWYRQTLGQGPEFLTYFQNEAQLEKSRLLSDRFSAERPKGSFSTLEIQRTEQGDSAMYLCATQGGQGNSPLHFGNGTRLTVT.